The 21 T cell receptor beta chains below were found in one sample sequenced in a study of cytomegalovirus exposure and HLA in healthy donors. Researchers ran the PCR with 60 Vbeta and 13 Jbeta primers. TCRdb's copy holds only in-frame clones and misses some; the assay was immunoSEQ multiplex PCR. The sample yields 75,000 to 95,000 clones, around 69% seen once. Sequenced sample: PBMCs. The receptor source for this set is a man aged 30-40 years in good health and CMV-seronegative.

Here the CDR3 DNA reads TGTGCCAGCAGTCGACAGGCCACAGATACGCAGTATTTT. Translation: CASSRQATDTQYF. The rearrangement links TRBV2 to TRBJ2-3; TRBD1 might be the D (6 bases). V lost 5 bases and J 2 bases, leaving 8 bases between the germline ends. Germline CDR1 SNHLY, CDR2 FYNNEI. The CDR3 sequence is 13 residues long.

The CDR3 loop is CASSLRGYEQYF. The CDR3 DNA reads TGCGCCAGCAGCTTGCGAGGGTACGAGCAGTACTTC. The chain has TRBV5-1 and TRBJ2-7; D is perhaps TRBD2 (5 bases). Germline V gene sequence: CDR1 SGHRS, CDR2 YFSETQ. V was shortened by 1 base and J by 4 bases, with 6 bases between the two germline ends. There are 12 residues in the CDR3.

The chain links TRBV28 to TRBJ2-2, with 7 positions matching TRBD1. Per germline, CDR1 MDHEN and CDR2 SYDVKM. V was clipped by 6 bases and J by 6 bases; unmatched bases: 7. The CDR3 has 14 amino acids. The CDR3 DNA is TGTGCCAGCAGCTCCGGGACAGAAGCCGGGGAGCTGTTTTTT. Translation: CASSSGTEAGELFF.

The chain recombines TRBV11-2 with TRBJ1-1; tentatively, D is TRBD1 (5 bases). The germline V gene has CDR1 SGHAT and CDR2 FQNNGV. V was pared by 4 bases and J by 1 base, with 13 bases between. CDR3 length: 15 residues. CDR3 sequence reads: CASSSQKDTNTEAFF. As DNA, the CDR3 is TGTGCCAGCAGCTCCCAAAAGGACACGAACACTGAAGCTTTCTTT.

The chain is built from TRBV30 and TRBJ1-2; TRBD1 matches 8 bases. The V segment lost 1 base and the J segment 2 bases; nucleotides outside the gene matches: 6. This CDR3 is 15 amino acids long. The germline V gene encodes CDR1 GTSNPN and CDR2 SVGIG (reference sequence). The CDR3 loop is CAWSAGQGANYGYTF. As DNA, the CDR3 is TGTGCCTGGAGTGCCGGGCAGGGGGCGAACTATGGCTACACCTTC.

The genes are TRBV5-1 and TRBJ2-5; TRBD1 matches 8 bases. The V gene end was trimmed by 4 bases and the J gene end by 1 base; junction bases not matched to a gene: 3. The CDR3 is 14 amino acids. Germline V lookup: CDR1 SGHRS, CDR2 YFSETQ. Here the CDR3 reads CASSTRGPQETQYF. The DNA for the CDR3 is TGCGCCAGCAGCACCAGGGGGCCCCAAGAGACCCAGTACTTC.

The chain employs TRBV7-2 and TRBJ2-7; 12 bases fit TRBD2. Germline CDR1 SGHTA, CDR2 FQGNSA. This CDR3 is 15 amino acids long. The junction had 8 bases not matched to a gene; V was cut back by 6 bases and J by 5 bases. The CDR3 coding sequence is TGTGCCAGCAGACGGACTAGCGGGGCCCAGCACGAGCAGTACTTC. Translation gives CASRRTSGAQHEQYF.

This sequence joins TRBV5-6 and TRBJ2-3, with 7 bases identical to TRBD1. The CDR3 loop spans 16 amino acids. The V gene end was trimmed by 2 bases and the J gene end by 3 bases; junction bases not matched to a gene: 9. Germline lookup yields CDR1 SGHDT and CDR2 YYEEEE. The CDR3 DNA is TGTGCCAGCAGCTTAACGTGGGACAGTATAACAGATACGCAGTATTTT. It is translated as CASSLTWDSITDTQYF.

CDR3 protein: CTSSQDRGLAGGPLYF. The CDR3 DNA is TGCACCAGCAGCCAAGATCGGGGACTAGCGGGGGGGCCTCTGTATTTT. The V call is TRBV1, the J call TRBJ2-3; the D call in the table, TRBD2, was not verified against the DNA. TRBV1 is assigned pseudogene status. The length of the CDR3 is 16 residues.

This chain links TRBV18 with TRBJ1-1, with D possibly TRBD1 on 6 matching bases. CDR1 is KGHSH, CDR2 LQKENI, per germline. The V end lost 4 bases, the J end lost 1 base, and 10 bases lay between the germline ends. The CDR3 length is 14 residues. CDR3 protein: CASSQTGWNTEAFF. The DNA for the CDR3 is TGTGCCAGCTCACAGACAGGCTGGAACACTGAAGCTTTCTTT.

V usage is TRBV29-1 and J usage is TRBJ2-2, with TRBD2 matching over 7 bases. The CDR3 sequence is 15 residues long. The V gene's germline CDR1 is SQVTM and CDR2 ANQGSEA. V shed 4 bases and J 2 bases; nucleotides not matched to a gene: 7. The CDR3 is CSVVSSGVNTGELFF. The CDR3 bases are TGCAGCGTTGTATCTAGCGGAGTTAACACCGGGGAGCTGTTTTTT.

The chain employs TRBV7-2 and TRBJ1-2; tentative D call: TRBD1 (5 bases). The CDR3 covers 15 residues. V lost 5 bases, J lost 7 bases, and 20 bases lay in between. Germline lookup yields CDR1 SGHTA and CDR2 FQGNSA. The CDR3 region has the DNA TGTGCCAGCAGCCCAGTGACAGTGCCCTTACGTGGCTACACCTTC. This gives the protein CASSPVTVPLRGYTF.

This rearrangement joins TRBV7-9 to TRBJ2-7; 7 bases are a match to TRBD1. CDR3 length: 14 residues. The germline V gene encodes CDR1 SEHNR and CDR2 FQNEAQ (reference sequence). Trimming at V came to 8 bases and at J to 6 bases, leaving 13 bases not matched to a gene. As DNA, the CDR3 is TGTGCCAGCGAAACCGGGACAGAACTTACCGAGCAGTACTTC. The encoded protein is CASETGTELTEQYF.

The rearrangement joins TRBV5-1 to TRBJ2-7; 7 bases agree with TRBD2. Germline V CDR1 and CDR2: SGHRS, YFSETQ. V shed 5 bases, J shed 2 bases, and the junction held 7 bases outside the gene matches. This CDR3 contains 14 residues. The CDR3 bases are TGCGCCAGCAGTTCGACTAGCTCTGCCTACGAGCAGTACTTC. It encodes CASSSTSSAYEQYF.

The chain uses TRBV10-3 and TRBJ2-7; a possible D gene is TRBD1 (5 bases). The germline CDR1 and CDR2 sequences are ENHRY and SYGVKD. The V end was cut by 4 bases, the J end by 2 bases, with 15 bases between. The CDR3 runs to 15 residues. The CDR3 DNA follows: TGTGCCATCAGTGCCTCGGGTGGCAGGGCCTACGAGCAGTACTTC. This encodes CAISASGGRAYEQYF.

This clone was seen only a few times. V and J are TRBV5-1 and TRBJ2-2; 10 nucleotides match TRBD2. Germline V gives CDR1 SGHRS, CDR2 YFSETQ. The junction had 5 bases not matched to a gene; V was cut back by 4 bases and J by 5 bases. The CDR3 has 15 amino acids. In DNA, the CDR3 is TGCGCCAGCAGCCAAATAGCGGGGGGTACCGGGGAGCTGTTTTTT. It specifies CASSQIAGGTGELFF.

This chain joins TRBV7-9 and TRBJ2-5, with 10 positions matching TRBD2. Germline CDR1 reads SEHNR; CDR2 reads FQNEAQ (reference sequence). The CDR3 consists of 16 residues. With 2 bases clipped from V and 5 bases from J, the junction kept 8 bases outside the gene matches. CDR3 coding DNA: TGTGCCAGCAGCTTATGGGGTAGCGGGGGGAAGGAGACCCAGTACTTC. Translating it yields CASSLWGSGGKETQYF.

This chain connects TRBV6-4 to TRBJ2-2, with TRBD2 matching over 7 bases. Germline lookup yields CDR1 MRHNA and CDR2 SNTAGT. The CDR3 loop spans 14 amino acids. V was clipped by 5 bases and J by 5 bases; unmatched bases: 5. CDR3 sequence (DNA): TGTGCCAGCAGTCCGGGAGGAGGGACCGGGGAGCTGTTTTTT. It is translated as CASSPGGGTGELFF.

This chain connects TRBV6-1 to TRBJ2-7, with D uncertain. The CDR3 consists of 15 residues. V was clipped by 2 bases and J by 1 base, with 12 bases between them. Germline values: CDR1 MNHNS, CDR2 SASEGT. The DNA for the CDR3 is TGTGCCAGCAGTGAAAGTACAGCCGAGTCCTACGAGCAGTACTTC. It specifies CASSESTAESYEQYF.

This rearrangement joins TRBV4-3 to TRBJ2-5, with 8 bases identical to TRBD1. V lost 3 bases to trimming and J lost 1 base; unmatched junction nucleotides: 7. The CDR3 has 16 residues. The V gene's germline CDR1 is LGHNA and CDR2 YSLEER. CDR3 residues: CASSQGDRSIQETQYF. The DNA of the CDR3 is TGCGCCAGCAGCCAGGGGGACAGGTCAATCCAAGAGACCCAGTACTTC.

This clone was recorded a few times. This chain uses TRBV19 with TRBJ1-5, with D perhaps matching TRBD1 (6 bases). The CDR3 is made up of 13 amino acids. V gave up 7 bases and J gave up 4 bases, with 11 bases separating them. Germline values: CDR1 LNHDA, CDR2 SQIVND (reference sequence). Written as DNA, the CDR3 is TGTGCCAGTACCGGTCAGGGGAATCAGCCCCAGCATTTT. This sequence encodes CASTGQGNQPQHF.